This TCR beta chain was found in a study of cytomegalovirus exposure and HLA in healthy donors. Losses at the gene ends were 6 bases for V and 1 base for J; bases not matched to a gene: 7. This CDR3 has 17 residues. Germline values: CDR1 MDHEN, CDR2 SYDVKM. Overall study results and limits: In most subjects, TCR beta sequences reportedly gave accurate predictions of HLA-A and HLA-B alleles. TCR beta sequences numbering roughly 16,000 were associated with HLA alleles at 0.05 false discovery rate in a later analysis. Among TCR beta chains, those listed as cytomegalovirus-associated numbered over 150.

13 Jbeta primers and 60 Vbeta primers were used for the PCR. Clones were sequenced by immunoSEQ multiplex PCR, and TCRdb holds only the in-frame ones, with some missing. The table has more than 100,000 clones, 15% seen once. Notes on this clone: Antigen unknown.

Sequenced material: PBMCs. The receptor comes from a woman between 18 and 29 years old in good health and CMV-seronegative. This chain links TRBV28 with TRBJ2-3; TRBD2 matches at 13 bases. The CDR3 reads CASRARTSGGRTDTQYF. CDR3 bases: TGTGCCAGCAGGGCGCGGACTAGCGGGGGTCGCACAGATACGCAGTATTTT.